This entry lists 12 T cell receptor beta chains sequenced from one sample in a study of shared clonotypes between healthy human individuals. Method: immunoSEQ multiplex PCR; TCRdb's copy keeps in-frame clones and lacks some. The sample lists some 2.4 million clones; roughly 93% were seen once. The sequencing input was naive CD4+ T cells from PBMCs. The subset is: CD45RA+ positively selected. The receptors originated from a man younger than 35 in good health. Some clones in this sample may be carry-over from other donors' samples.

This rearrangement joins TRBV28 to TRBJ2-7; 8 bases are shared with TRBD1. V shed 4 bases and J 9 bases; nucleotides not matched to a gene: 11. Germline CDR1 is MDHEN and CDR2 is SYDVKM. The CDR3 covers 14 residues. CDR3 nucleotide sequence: TGTGCCAGCAGTTCGACAGGGGTGGGACTCGGGCAGTACTTC. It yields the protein CASSSTGVGLGQYF. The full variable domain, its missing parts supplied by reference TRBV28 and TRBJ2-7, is DVKVTQSSRYLVKRTGEKVFLECVQDMDHENMFWYRQDPGLGLRLIYFSYDVKMKEKGDIPEGYSVSREKKERFSLILESASTNQTSMYLCASSSTGVGLGQYFGPGTRLTVT.

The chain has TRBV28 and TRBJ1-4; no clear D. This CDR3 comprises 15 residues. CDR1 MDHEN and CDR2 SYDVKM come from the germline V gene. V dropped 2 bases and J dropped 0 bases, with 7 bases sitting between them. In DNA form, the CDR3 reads TGTGCCAGCAGTTTACTGCCTGCAACTAATGAAAAACTGTTTTTT. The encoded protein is CASSLLPATNEKLFF.

CDR3 nucleotides: TGTGCCACCAGCAGAGAGGACAGTGGAGGAGGCTACACCTTC. Protein sequence: CATSREDSGGGYTF. The chain recombines TRBV15 with TRBJ1-2; D perhaps matches TRBD1 (6 bases). The CDR3 is made up of 14 amino acids. Germline V gives CDR1 LNHNV, CDR2 YYDKDF (reference sequence). V was shortened by 0 bases and J by 8 bases, with 13 bases between the two germline ends.

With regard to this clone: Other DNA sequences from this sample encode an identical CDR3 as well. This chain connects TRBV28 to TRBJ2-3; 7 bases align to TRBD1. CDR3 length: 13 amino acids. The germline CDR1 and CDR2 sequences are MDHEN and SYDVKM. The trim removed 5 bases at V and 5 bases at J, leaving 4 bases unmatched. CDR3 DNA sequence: TGTGCCAGCAGTCGACAGGGCATAGATACGCAGTATTTT. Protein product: CASSRQGIDTQYF.

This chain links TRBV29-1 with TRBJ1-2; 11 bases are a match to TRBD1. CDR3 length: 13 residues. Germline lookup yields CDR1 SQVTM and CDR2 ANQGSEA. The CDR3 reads CRVGQGEIYGYTF. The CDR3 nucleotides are TGCAGGGTGGGACAGGGGGAAATCTATGGCTACACCTTC.

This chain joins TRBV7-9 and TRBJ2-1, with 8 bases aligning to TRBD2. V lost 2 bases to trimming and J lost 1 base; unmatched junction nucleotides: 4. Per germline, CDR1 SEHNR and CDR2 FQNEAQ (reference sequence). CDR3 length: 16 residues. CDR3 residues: CASSLIGRVSYNEQFF. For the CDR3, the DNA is TGTGCCAGCAGCTTAATCGGGAGGGTATCCTACAATGAGCAGTTCTTC. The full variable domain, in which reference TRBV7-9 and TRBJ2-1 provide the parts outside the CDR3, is DTGVSQNPRHKITKRGQNVTFRCDPISEHNRLYWYRQTLGQGPEFLTYFQNEAQLEKSRLLSDRFSAERPKGSFSTLEIQRTEQGDSAMYLCASSLIGRVSYNEQFFGPGTRLTVL.

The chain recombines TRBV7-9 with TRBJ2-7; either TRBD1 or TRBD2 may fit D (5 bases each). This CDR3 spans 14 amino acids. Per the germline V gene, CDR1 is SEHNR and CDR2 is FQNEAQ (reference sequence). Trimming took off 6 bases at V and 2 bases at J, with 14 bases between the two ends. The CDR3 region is CASSSTAAAYEQYF. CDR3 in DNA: TGTGCCAGCAGTTCGACAGCGGCAGCCTACGAGCAGTACTTC.

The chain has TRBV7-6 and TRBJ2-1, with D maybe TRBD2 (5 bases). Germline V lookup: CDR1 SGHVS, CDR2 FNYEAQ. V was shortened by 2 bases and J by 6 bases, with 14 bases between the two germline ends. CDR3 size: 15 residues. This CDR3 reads CASSLFGMGGNEQFF. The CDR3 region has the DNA TGTGCCAGCAGCTTATTCGGGATGGGCGGCAATGAGCAGTTCTTC.

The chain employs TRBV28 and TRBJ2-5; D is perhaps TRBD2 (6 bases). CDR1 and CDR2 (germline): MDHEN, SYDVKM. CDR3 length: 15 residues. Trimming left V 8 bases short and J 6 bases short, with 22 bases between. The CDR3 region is CASLRYGSSRKTQYF. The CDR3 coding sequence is TGTGCCAGCCTCCGGTACGGGAGTTCTAGGAAGACCCAGTACTTC.

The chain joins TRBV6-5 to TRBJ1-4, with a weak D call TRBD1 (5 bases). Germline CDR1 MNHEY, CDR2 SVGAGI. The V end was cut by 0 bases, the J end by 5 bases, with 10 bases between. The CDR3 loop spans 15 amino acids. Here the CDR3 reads CASSYSWDGNEKLFF. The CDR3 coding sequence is TGTGCCAGCAGTTACTCATGGGACGGCAATGAAAAACTGTTTTTT.

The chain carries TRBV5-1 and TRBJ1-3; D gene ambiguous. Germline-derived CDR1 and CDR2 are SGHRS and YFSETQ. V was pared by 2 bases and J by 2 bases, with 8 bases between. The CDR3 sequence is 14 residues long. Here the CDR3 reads CASSFSGPGNTIYF. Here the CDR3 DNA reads TGCGCCAGCAGCTTTAGTGGGCCTGGAAACACCATATATTTT.

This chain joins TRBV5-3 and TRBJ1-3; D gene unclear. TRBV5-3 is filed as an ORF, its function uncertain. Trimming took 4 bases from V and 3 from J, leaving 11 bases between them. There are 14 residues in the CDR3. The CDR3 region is CARSPRVSGNTIYF. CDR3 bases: TGTGCCAGAAGCCCCCGGGTTAGTGGAAACACCATATATTTT.